These 10 T cell receptor beta chains originate from one sample sequenced in a study of T cell clonotyping in hematopoietic cell transplantation (dated by TCRdb to the early 2020s). This specimen's time point label, interpreted: recipient sample about 28 days before transplant, after cytoreduction. The method behind the library was the immunoSEQ multiplex PCR assay. TCRdb re-hosts the immuneACCESS table, in-frame sequences only. Its copies lack some clones; in the studies checked, an unresolved V gene accounts for under half of them, and the cause for the rest is not known. The sample table contains roughly 80,000 clones; only one count was recorded for 90% to 96% of them. Around 1.5% of the sample comes from the top ten. The sequenced sample was peripheral blood mononuclear cells, obtained before stem cell transplant. The receptors stem from a woman between 45 and 60 years old with acute myeloid leukemia. Some clones in this sample may be carry-over from other donors' samples.

CDR3 bases: TGTGCCAGCAGTTTCCCTCGGACCGCCGCCGGCGAGCAGTACTTC. Its translation is CASSFPRTAAGEQYF. V is TRBV28 and J is TRBJ2-7; no clear D gene. The ends were cut back, 3 bases at V and 6 bases at J, with 18 bases in the middle. The CDR3 loop spans 15 amino acids. Germline V CDR1 and CDR2: MDHEN, SYDVKM.

The rearrangement joins TRBV2 to TRBJ2-6; D unresolved. V lost 1 base to trimming and J lost 0 bases, with 7 bases between them. The CDR3 is made up of 16 amino acids. Per the germline V gene, CDR1 is SNHLY and CDR2 is FYNNEI. This CDR3 reads CASSEEGISGANVLTF. The CDR3 bases are TGTGCCAGCAGTGAAGAGGGCATCTCTGGGGCCAACGTCCTGACTTTC.

V and J are TRBV5-1 and TRBJ1-1; unclear D gene. CDR1 is SGHRS and CDR2 is YFSETQ in the germline V gene. The CDR3 is 13 amino acids. V shed 3 bases and J shed 1 base, with 7 bases lying between them. CDR3 in amino acids: CASSSSTNTEAFF. CDR3 sequence (DNA): TGCGCCAGCAGCTCATCGACGAACACTGAAGCTTTCTTT.

The sample holds one count of this clone. The chain couples TRBV15 to TRBJ1-4, with 10 positions matching TRBD1. The CDR3 loop spans 16 amino acids. In germline, CDR1 is LNHNV, CDR2 YYDKDF (reference sequence). The J segment lost 7 bases and the V segment lost 3 bases, leaving 8 bases of the junction unmatched. The CDR3 DNA is TGTGCCACCAGCAGTCGCCGGACAGGGGGTGCTGAAAAACTGTTTTTT. Its protein product is CATSSRRTGGAEKLFF.

In DNA, the CDR3 is TGTGCCATCAGTGCCGGGCCCCGGACCAGCGCCGGGGAGCTGTTTTTT. Protein sequence: CAISAGPRTSAGELFF. The chain joins TRBV10-3 to TRBJ2-2; no clear D. The CDR3 runs to 16 residues. Trimming removed 4 bases from V and 6 bases from J, with 18 bases in between. Germline V gene data show CDR1 as ENHRY and CDR2 as SYGVKD.

The chain has TRBV5-1 and TRBJ2-3; D not resolved. The length of the CDR3 is 12 residues. Germline values: CDR1 SGHRS, CDR2 YFSETQ. Trimming removed 3 bases at V and 3 bases at J, with 5 bases between. The DNA of the CDR3 is TGCGCCAGCAGCTATACGACAGATACGCAGTATTTT. Protein sequence: CASSYTTDTQYF.

The chain employs TRBV5-1 and TRBJ2-1; D call uncertain. V was trimmed by 4 bases and J by 5 bases, leaving 7 bases between them. This CDR3 has 12 residues. Germline assignment: CDR1 SGHRS and CDR2 YFSETQ. The CDR3 region has the DNA TGCGCCAGCAGCAGGACCGACAATGAGCAGTTCTTC. Protein sequence: CASSRTDNEQFF.

This clone was detected only once. The chain has TRBV11-2 and TRBJ2-1; D possibly corresponds to TRBD2 (6 bases). Between the trimmed V and J ends, which lost 4 bases and 3 bases, there was a span of 19 bases. The CDR3 extends over 17 amino acids. The germline CDR1 and CDR2 sequences are SGHAT and FQNNGV. CDR3 sequence (DNA): TGTGCCAGCAGCTACACTAAGGGACTCTCCGTCTACAATGAGCAGTTCTTC. Protein: CASSYTKGLSVYNEQFF.

CDR3 DNA sequence: TGTGCCAGCAGTTACTCTCACTTCAGCTCCTACAATGAGCAGTTCTTC. This sequence encodes CASSYSHFSSYNEQFF. This chain links TRBV6-5 with TRBJ2-1; no clear D gene. CDR1 and CDR2 from the germline V gene are MNHEY and SVGAGI. With 0 bases removed from V and 0 bases from J, the gap between germline ends came to 9 bases. There are 16 residues in the CDR3.

This clone appeared a few times. The chain uses TRBV19 and TRBJ2-2; D not certain. Trimming shortened V by 3 bases and J by 1 base, and 6 bases separated the two germline ends. Germline lookup yields CDR1 LNHDA and CDR2 SQIVND (reference sequence). The CDR3 sequence is 14 residues long. The CDR3 sequence is CASSISRNTGELFF. In DNA, the CDR3 is TGTGCCAGTAGTATCTCCAGGAACACCGGGGAGCTGTTTTTT. Together with reference TRBV19 and TRBJ2-2, the CDR3 gives the full variable domain: DGGITQSPKYLFRKEGQNVTLSCEQNLNHDAMYWYRQDPGQGLRLIYYSQIVNDFQKGDIAEGYSVSREKKESFPLTVTSAQKNPTAFYLCASSISRNTGELFFGEGSRLTVL.